These T cell receptor beta chains were read from a single sample in a study of identical twins. Using its own MiXCR run on the 5' RACE reads, TCRdb lists one record per CDR3 protein. The sample records 200,000 to 300,000 distinct CDR3 sequences, roughly an eighth being singletons. The data were also submitted as part of a second study, on yellow fever vaccine responses in identical twins.

Material for sequencing was memory (CD45RO+) T cells sorted from blood. These receptors all come from a woman younger than 35 in good health. CDR3s include the opening cysteine and the closing phenylalanine or tryptophan. The order of the fields is V gene, CDR3 length, J gene, clone size, D gene, CDR3 DNA, CDR3 protein. D genes are given only for firm matches. Rows give clone size only sometimes, using once, few, many, or a class for an expanded clone.

TRBV7-2	13	TRBJ2-1	once	.	TGTGCCAGCAGCTTAGAAGGGGCTGGTGAGCAGTTCTTC	CASSLEGAGEQFF
TRBV20-1	13	TRBJ1-6	.	TRBD1	TGCAGTGCAACCCCGGGACAGGGTTCACCCCTCCACTTT	CSATPGQGSPLHF
TRBV6-4	13	TRBJ2-3	many	.	TGTGCCAGCAGTGATGGGGGAAAAGATACGCAGTATTTT	CASSDGGKDTQYF
TRBV5-1	15	TRBJ2-6	few	.	TGCGCCAGCAGCTCCGGAGGGGTTGGGGCCAACGTCCTGACTTTC	CASSSGGVGANVLTF
TRBV20-1	15	TRBJ2-7	.	TRBD2	TGCAGTGCTAACGGGGCTAGCGGGGCCCCTTACGAGCAGTACTTC	CSANGASGAPYEQYF
TRBV29-1	11	TRBJ2-1	few	.	TGCAGCGTTGAAGGGGGGCAGAGGGAGTTCTTC	CSVEGGQREFF
TRBV29-1	17	TRBJ2-1	.	TRBD2	TGCAGCGTCGGCGGGACTAGCGGACACAACTCCTACAATGAGCAGTTCTTC	CSVGGTSGHNSYNEQFF
TRBV9	15	TRBJ2-7	few	.	TGTGCCAGCAGCGTAGTGGGGGACAATTTCGACGAGCAGTACTTC	CASSVVGDNFDEQYF
TRBV20-1	14	TRBJ2-3	.	.	TGCAGTGCCAACCACAGGGATTCCACAGATACGCAGTATTTT	CSANHRDSTDTQYF
TRBV12-3/TRBV12-4	13	TRBJ2-7	few	TRBD2	TGTGCCAGCAGTTGGCGGGGGGCCTACGAGCAGTACTTC	CASSWRGAYEQYF
TRBV5-1	14	TRBJ2-7	.	TRBD2	TGCGCCAGCAGCTTGGGGCGGGAGGGGAACGAGCAGTACTTC	CASSLGREGNEQYF
TRBV18	13	TRBJ1-1	few	.	TGTGCCAGCTCACCCCGGGAGTACACTGAAGCTTTCTTT	CASSPREYTEAFF
TRBV12-3/TRBV12-4	15	TRBJ2-3	.	.	TGTGCCAGCAGTTTAGGCACCCGCCCGTGGGATACGCAGTATTTT	CASSLGTRPWDTQYF
TRBV6-1	14	TRBJ1-4	few	.	TGTGCCAGCAGTGATTTTGCCTATAATGAAAAACTGTTTTTT	CASSDFAYNEKLFF
TRBV2	15	TRBJ1-5	.	.	TGTGCCAGCAGTGATGGTACAGCTTTGAATCAGCCCCAGCATTTT	CASSDGTALNQPQHF
TRBV6-1	14	TRBJ2-6	few	.	TGTGCCAGTGAACCAGGGGATGGGGCCAACGTCCTGACTTTC	CASEPGDGANVLTF
TRBV7-2	16	TRBJ2-1	.	TRBD2	TGTGCCAGCAGGTTGGGCGGCGGGACTACCCACAATGAGCAGTTCTTC	CASRLGGGTTHNEQFF
TRBV4-1	14	TRBJ2-5	.	.	TGCGCCAGCAGCCGTGAGACCGTCCGAGAGACCCAGTACTTC	CASSRETVRETQYF
TRBV20-1	14	TRBJ1-6	.	.	TGCAGTGCTAGTGCGGCAGGGAATAATTCACCCCTCCACTTT	CSASAAGNNSPLHF
TRBV5-5	15	TRBJ2-1	.	TRBD1	TGTGCCAGCAGCAGGGACAGGCCATCTTACAATGAGCAGTTCTTC	CASSRDRPSYNEQFF
TRBV27	17	TRBJ2-6	few	.	TGTGCCAGCAGTTTTGTCCCCTTTTGGTCTGGGGCCAACGTCCTGACTTTC	CASSFVPFWSGANVLTF
TRBV29-1	12	TRBJ2-3	many	.	TGCAGCGTCGCCACAGGGTCAGATACGCAGTATTTT	CSVATGSDTQYF
TRBV20-1	13	TRBJ1-4	few	.	TGCAGTGCTAGAGATCTGGGAGCCAAAAAATTGTTTTTT	CSARDLGAKKLFF
TRBV5-1	16	TRBJ2-7	few	TRBD2	TGCGCCAGCAGCTCTATCCTAGCGGGAGTATCCTACGAGCAGTACTTC	CASSSILAGVSYEQYF
TRBV30	14	TRBJ2-1	few	TRBD2	TGTGCCTTAGGACTAGCGGGAGAGAGGAATGAGCAGTTCTTC	CALGLAGERNEQFF
TRBV20-1	16	TRBJ2-5	many	TRBD2	TGCAGTGCTAGACAGACTAGCGCCACGATACAAGAGACCCAGTACTTC	CSARQTSATIQETQYF
TRBV12-3/TRBV12-4	13	TRBJ1-2	many	TRBD1	TGTGCCAGCAGTTTAGGACAGGGGGCTACCTACACCTTC	CASSLGQGATYTF
TRBV28	16	TRBJ2-7	.	TRBD2	TGTGCCAGCTCCTCTTCCGGGACTAGCGGGGCCTACGAGCAGTACTTC	CASSSSGTSGAYEQYF